The next 23 T cell receptor beta chains were all read from a single sample in a study of CD8+ T cells in alopecia areata. Once RNA had been extracted, it was reverse transcribed into cDNA to act as the sequencing template. Sequenced by immunoSEQ multiplex PCR; TCRdb stores in-frame clones only, minus some. The table has about 150,000 clones, around half seen once. Material: CD8+ T cells sorted from blood, obtained at week 0. Receptors originate from a human donor with alopecia areata.

V gene TRBV27 combines with J gene TRBJ2-1; TRBD2 matches 14 bases. The CDR3 contains 16 residues. The V and J ends lost 3 bases and 6 bases, in that order; junction bases with no gene match: 4. CDR1 is MNHEY and CDR2 is SMNVEV in the germline V gene (reference sequence). The CDR3 region is CASSFMGTSGGNEQFF. The CDR3 DNA sequence: TGTGCCAGCAGTTTTATGGGGACTAGCGGGGGCAATGAGCAGTTCTTC.

The table lists this clone with a few counts. This CDR3 is also generated by other DNA sequences in the sample. The chain carries TRBV29-1 and TRBJ1-1; TRBD1 aligns across 8 bases. Germline V CDR1 and CDR2: SQVTM, ANQGSEA. CDR3 length: 11 residues. This CDR3 reads CSVDRGTEAFF. The CDR3 DNA follows: TGCAGTGTCGACAGGGGAACTGAAGCTTTCTTT.

Written as DNA, the CDR3 is TGTGCCTGGAGTGTAATGGGGGGTGCAGGGGCTCAGCCCCAGCATTTT. Translation gives CAWSVMGGAGAQPQHF. The chain recombines TRBV30 with TRBJ1-5; possibly TRBD1 for D (6 bases). Trimming left V 0 bases short and J 6 bases short, with 18 bases between. CDR1 is GTSNPN and CDR2 is SVGIG in the germline V gene (reference sequence). The CDR3 extends over 16 amino acids.

The chain joins TRBV27 to TRBJ1-5; weak D call: TRBD1 (5 bases). V was pared by 4 bases and J by 5 bases, with 9 bases between. Germline CDR1 reads MNHEY; CDR2 reads SMNVEV (reference sequence). The CDR3 contains 13 residues. The CDR3 reads CASSWGWDQPQHF. As DNA, the CDR3 is TGTGCCAGCAGTTGGGGGTGGGATCAGCCCCAGCATTTT.

The chain employs TRBV10-2 and TRBJ2-7; 8 bases fit TRBD2. Germline-derived CDR1 and CDR2 are WSHSY and SAAADI. The CDR3 loop spans 15 amino acids. The junction had 5 bases not matched to a gene; V was cut back by 4 bases and J by 0 bases. This CDR3 is CASSALAGPSYEQYF. The CDR3 nucleotides read TGCGCCAGCAGTGCCCTAGCGGGCCCCTCCTACGAGCAGTACTTC.

The table lists this clone with a few counts. The chain combines TRBV29-1 with TRBJ2-7; 7 bases match TRBD2. V shed 6 bases and J 7 bases; nucleotides not matched to a gene: 6. In germline, CDR1 is SQVTM, CDR2 ANQGSEA. The CDR3 extends over 11 amino acids. This CDR3 is CSVGGSGEQYF. The CDR3 DNA reads as TGCAGCGTGGGGGGGTCAGGAGAGCAGTACTTC.

This clone was observed once. This chain joins TRBV30 and TRBJ2-2; the match to TRBD1 covers 9 bases. Germline CDR1 and CDR2: GTSNPN and SVGIG (reference sequence). The CDR3 is made up of 18 amino acids. After removal of 3 bases from V and 4 bases from J, the junction contained 15 bases not matched to a gene. The CDR3 DNA reads as TGTGCCTGGAGACCGGGACAGGGAATCCAAGCACTCACCGGGGAGCTGTTTTTT. Protein sequence: CAWRPGQGIQALTGELFF. Drawing the rest from reference TRBV30 and TRBJ2-2, the complete variable domain is SQTIHQWPATLVQPVGSPLSLECTVEGTSNPNLYWYRQAAGRGLQLLFYSVGIGQISSEVPQNLSASRPQDRQFILSSKKLLLSDSGFYLCAWRPGQGIQALTGELFFGEGSRLTVL.

This clone is categorized as medium-sized. The chain uses TRBV7-8 and TRBJ2-7; no clear D gene. Germline V gene sequence: CDR1 SGHVS, CDR2 FQNEAQ. CDR3 size: 12 residues. The germline V and J ends were trimmed by 1 base and 2 bases, with 3 bases remaining between them. The CDR3 reads CASSLGAYEQYF. In DNA, the CDR3 is TGTGCCAGCAGCTTAGGGGCCTACGAGCAGTACTTC.

V usage is TRBV5-6 and J usage is TRBJ2-3; TRBD1 might be the D (5 bases). The CDR3 is 12 amino acids. Germline V gives CDR1 SGHDT, CDR2 YYEEEE. The V gene lost 4 bases and the J gene lost 4 bases, with 7 bases spanning the gap. The CDR3 bases are TGTGCCAGCAGCCCAGGGTCAGATACGCAGTATTTT. Protein: CASSPGSDTQYF.

There are a few counts of this clone. V is TRBV19 and J is TRBJ2-7, with 9 bases that match TRBD1. Germline trimming cut 5 bases from V and 3 bases from J; bases unmatched to any gene: 2. From germline, CDR1 is LNHDA and CDR2 SQIVND (reference sequence). CDR3 length: 13 amino acids. The CDR3 reads CASSLTGGYEQYF. As DNA, the CDR3 is TGTGCCAGTAGTTTGACAGGGGGCTACGAGCAGTACTTC.

The J gene is TRBJ2-7, the V gene TRBV2; a possible D gene is TRBD1 (7 bases). This CDR3 contains 15 residues. Between the trimmed V and J ends, which lost 2 bases and 0 bases, there was a span of 11 bases. Germline CDR1 and CDR2: SNHLY and FYNNEI. CDR3 residues: CASSESQGGSYEQYF. The CDR3 bases are TGTGCCAGCAGTGAATCGCAGGGGGGCTCCTACGAGCAGTACTTC.

This clone turned up a few times. The rearrangement links TRBV4-3 to TRBJ2-7, with no clear D. Trimming removed 0 bases from V and 3 bases from J, with 9 bases in between. Germline assignment: CDR1 LGHNA and CDR2 YSLEER. This CDR3 contains 14 residues. The CDR3 sequence: CASSQDIGNYEQYF. The DNA of the CDR3 is TGCGCCAGCAGCCAAGATATAGGTAACTACGAGCAGTACTTC.

This clone was seen only a few times. The genes are TRBV6-5 and TRBJ2-1; TRBD2 is a possible D gene (5 bases). The CDR3 is 11 residues long. Per germline, CDR1 MNHEY and CDR2 SVGAGI. The V and J ends lost 7 bases and 9 bases respectively, with 10 bases between them. The CDR3 sequence is CASISAGEQFF. DNA for the CDR3: TGTGCCAGCATCTCCGCGGGTGAGCAGTTCTTC.

The chain recombines TRBV30 with TRBJ2-2; TRBD1 matches 7 bases. V was clipped by 3 bases and J by 4 bases; unmatched bases: 2. The CDR3 is 13 amino acids. Germline V lookup: CDR1 GTSNPN, CDR2 SVGIG (reference sequence). CDR3 DNA: TGTGCCTGGAGATCAGGGGGCACCGGGGAGCTGTTTTTT. It is translated as CAWRSGGTGELFF.

Comments on this clone: The same CDR3 arises from other DNA sequences in this sample as well. The chain links TRBV29-1 to TRBJ1-2, with TRBD1 as a possible D gene (5 bases). Germline values: CDR1 SQVTM, CDR2 ANQGSEA. The V end was cut by 1 base, the J end by 3 bases, with 6 bases between. The CDR3 covers 12 residues. The CDR3 region is CSVEGGDYGYTF. The CDR3, as DNA: TGCAGCGTTGAAGGGGGCGACTATGGCTACACCTTC.

The chain carries TRBV25-1 and TRBJ2-5; D is tentatively TRBD1 or TRBD2 (5 bases each). Germline loops: CDR1 MGHDK, CDR2 SYGVNS. The V and J ends lost 8 bases and 3 bases respectively, with 7 bases between them. The CDR3 is 11 amino acids. CDR3 in amino acids: CASGTEETQYF. The CDR3 bases are TGTGCCAGCGGGACGGAAGAGACCCAGTACTTC.

This clone has just a few counts. The chain links TRBV27 to TRBJ1-5, with D perhaps matching TRBD1 (5 bases). This CDR3 region has 17 residues. V lost 0 bases and J 6 bases, leaving 18 bases between the germline ends. Germline assignment: CDR1 MNHEY and CDR2 SMNVEV (reference sequence). The CDR3 DNA sequence: TGTGCCAGCAGTTTATCGGCGGGGAACTTGGGGCTTCAGCCCCAGCATTTT. Protein sequence: CASSLSAGNLGLQPQHF.

The rearrangement links TRBV4-3 to TRBJ2-7; maybe TRBD2 (6 bases). Trimming took 0 bases from V and 0 from J, leaving 9 bases between them. The CDR3 length is 15 residues. The germline CDR1 and CDR2 sequences are LGHNA and YSLEER. Here the CDR3 reads CASSQDIGSSYEQYF. The CDR3 DNA reads as TGCGCCAGCAGCCAAGATATCGGGAGCTCCTACGAGCAGTACTTC.

This sequence joins TRBV30 and TRBJ1-2; D unresolved. Germline CDR1 is GTSNPN and CDR2 is SVGIG (reference sequence). The CDR3 loop spans 13 amino acids. Deletions cut 2 bases from V and 8 bases from J, with 15 bases between. CDR3 loop: CAWSNSLNGGYTF. The CDR3 DNA reads TGTGCCTGGAGTAATAGCCTCAACGGCGGCTACACCTTC.

The chain joins TRBV20-1 to TRBJ1-2, with TRBD1 identical over 7 bases. This CDR3 contains 11 residues. The germline gives CDR1 DFQATT, CDR2 SNEGSKA (reference sequence). V gave up 4 bases and J gave up 8 bases; unmatched junction bases: 4. Written as DNA, the CDR3 is TGCAGTGCTATAGTGACAGGGGGCTACACCTTC. Amino acid sequence: CSAIVTGGYTF.

The CDR3 nucleotides read TGTGCCAGTACAAGACAGGGACACTATGGCTACACCTTC. Protein sequence: CASTRQGHYGYTF. The gene calls are TRBV19 and TRBJ1-2, with TRBD1 matching 7 bases. Germline V gene data show CDR1 as LNHDA and CDR2 as SQIVND (reference sequence). Germline trimming cut 7 bases from V and 3 bases from J; bases unmatched to any gene: 5. This CDR3 spans 13 amino acids.

The rearrangement uses TRBV12-5 and TRBJ2-1; D uncertain. The CDR3 loop spans 13 amino acids. Trimming left V 4 bases short and J 9 bases short, with 13 bases between. CDR1 is LGHNT and CDR2 is FRNRAP in the germline V gene. The DNA for the CDR3 is TGTGCTAGTGGTTCCCCCCCCGTCAGTGAGCAGTTCTTC. As protein: CASGSPPVSEQFF.

J is TRBJ2-1 and V is TRBV19, with 14 bases matching TRBD2. Germline loops: CDR1 LNHDA, CDR2 SQIVND (reference sequence). The length of the CDR3 is 18 residues. V lost 4 bases and J lost 7; bases outside the gene matches: 12. CDR3 sequence (DNA): TGTGCCAGTAGTACCGGACTAGCGGGGGGATCAATGAGTAATGAGCAGTTCTTC. Its translation: CASSTGLAGGSMSNEQFF.